These 9 T cell receptor beta chains were sequenced from one sample in a study of T cells in Graves' hyperthyroidism and ophthalmopathy. The CDR3 regions of TCR beta were amplified from RNA transcripts. A set of HTBI primers served as the primers for a first-round RT-PCR of the TCR CDR3. TCRdb analysed the multiplex PCR reads with MiXCR anew, one entry per CDR3 protein. Of around 97,000 distinct CDR3 sequences detected, 40% to 50% appear once; the ten largest clones hold approximately 24%. The sample was blood. The receptor set was obtained from a man aged 35-49 years with Graves' hyperthyroidism.

The chain carries TRBV2 and TRBJ2-7, with TRBD2 matching over 16 bases. The CDR3 has 18 residues. Germline V gene lookup returns CDR1 SNHLY and CDR2 FYNNEI. V lost 3 bases to trimming and J lost 5 bases; unmatched junction nucleotides: 10. DNA for the CDR3: TGTGCCAGCAGTGAGGGGACTAGCGGGAGGGGACTGAGGGACGAGCAGTACTTC. This codes for CASSEGTSGRGLRDEQYF.

This clonotype was picked up many times. This chain connects TRBV6-6 to TRBJ2-5; possibly TRBD2 for D (5 bases). The CDR3 has 13 amino acids. The V end was cut by 10 bases, the J end by 0 bases, with 12 bases between. The germline V gene encodes CDR1 MNHNY and CDR2 SVGAGI (reference sequence). In nucleotides, the CDR3 is TGTGCCACCGGGATTCCCAACCAAGAGACCCAGTACTTC. It codes for CATGIPNQETQYF.

The sample holds many counts of this clonotype. This rearrangement joins TRBV4-2 to TRBJ1-1; weak D call: TRBD1 (5 bases). This CDR3 has 17 residues. V lost 2 bases, J lost 5 bases, and 21 bases lay in between. The germline CDR1 and CDR2 sequences are LGHNA and YNFKEQ. The chain's CDR3 is CASSQHRDGDELTEAFF. The DNA of the CDR3 is TGTGCCAGCAGCCAACACCGGGACGGAGACGAACTGACTGAAGCTTTCTTT.

The rearrangement joins TRBV2 to TRBJ1-4; D perhaps matches TRBD1 (5 bases). V shed 6 bases and J shed 13 bases, with 18 bases lying between them. Germline CDR1 is SNHLY and CDR2 is FYNNEI. The CDR3 is 13 residues long. CDR3 protein: CASRRGETVRLFF. DNA for the CDR3: TGTGCCAGCAGACGGGGGGAGACAGTGAGACTGTTTTTT. Full variable domain (remainder filled in from reference TRBV2 and TRBJ1-4): EPEVTQTPSHQVTQMGQEVILRCVPISNHLYFYWYRQILGQKVEFLVSFYNNEISEKSEIFDDQFSVERPDGSNFTLKIRSTKLEDSAMYFCASRRGETVRLFFGSGTQLSVL.

A single count supports this clonotype. The rearrangement joins TRBV7-2 to TRBJ1-5; the D is unclear. Germline V gene data show CDR1 as SGHTA and CDR2 as FQGNSA. Between the trimmed V and J ends, which lost 1 base and 9 bases, there was a span of 7 bases. The CDR3 consists of 12 residues. The CDR3 nucleotides read TGTGCCAGCAGCTTAGTGGGTTGGCCCCAGCATTTT. It codes for CASSLVGWPQHF. The whole variable domain, filled in from reference TRBV7-2 and TRBJ1-5, reads GAGVSQSPSNKVTEKGKDVELRCDPISGHTALYWYRQSLGQGLEFLIYFQGNSAPDKSGLPSDRFSAERTGGSVSTLTIQRTQQEDSAVYLCASSLVGWPQHFGDGTRLSIL.

The chain joins TRBV10-3 to TRBJ2-7, with TRBD2 matching over 10 bases. With V trimmed by 4 bases and J by 7 bases, 7 bases remained unmatched. The germline V gene encodes CDR1 ENHRY and CDR2 SYGVKD. There are 14 residues in the CDR3. CDR3 region: CAISVFLAGVEQYF. The DNA for the CDR3 is TGTGCCATCAGTGTCTTCCTAGCGGGAGTTGAGCAGTACTTC.

The sample holds many counts of this clonotype. This chain uses TRBV19 with TRBJ2-7; the D is unclear. The CDR3 loop spans 13 amino acids. Per germline, CDR1 LNHDA and CDR2 SQIVND (reference sequence). Trimming stripped 5 bases from V and 5 bases from J, with 13 bases between. For the CDR3, the DNA is TGTGCCAGTAGTTGGGCAGACGGCGACGAGCAGTACTTC. Its protein product is CASSWADGDEQYF.

This clonotype was seen ten or more times. The chain has TRBV12-3 or TRBV12-4 and TRBJ2-1; a possible D gene is TRBD1 (5 bases). Trimming removed 5 bases at V and 9 bases at J, with 14 bases between. The CDR3 is made up of 13 amino acids. This CDR3 reads CASSGAEAGEQFF. CDR3 in DNA: TGTGCCAGCAGTGGGGCCGAGGCAGGTGAGCAGTTCTTC.

This clonotype came up many times. The chain carries TRBV20-1 and TRBJ2-1; 7 bases align to TRBD2. Trimming at V came to 2 bases and at J to 8 bases, leaving 3 bases not matched to a gene. The CDR3 is 12 amino acids. CDR1 is DFQATT and CDR2 is SNEGSKA in the germline V gene (reference sequence). This CDR3 reads CSARRLAYEQFF. In DNA form, the CDR3 reads TGCAGTGCTAGAAGACTAGCCTATGAGCAGTTCTTC.